The rows below give T cell receptor beta chains drawn from one sample of a study of lymphopenia after photon versus proton radiotherapy. Assay: immunoSEQ multiplex PCR; the TCRdb copy retains only in-frame clones and omits some. The sample includes some 21,000 clones, roughly 85% of them seen just once. The sample here was peripheral blood, taken from a patient treated with photon-based radiotherapy. The source of these receptors is a man between 60 and 75 years old with pancreatic cancer. The CDR3 runs from the conserved cysteine through the conserved F or W. Each record gives: V gene, D gene, clone size, J gene, CDR3 DNA, CDR3 protein. D genes are given only for firm matches. Only part of the rows carry a size: once, few, many, or a class if the clone is expanded.

V gene: TRBV7-8; D gene: .; clone size: .; J gene: TRBJ2-7; CDR3 DNA: TGTGCCAGCAGCTTAGCGGACAGATATACTTCCTACGAGCAGTACTTC; CDR3 protein: CASSLADRYTSYEQYF
V gene: TRBV27; D gene: .; clone size: .; J gene: TRBJ1-5; CDR3 DNA: TGTGCCAGCAGTTTTACGGGAAATCAGCCCCAGCATTTT; CDR3 protein: CASSFTGNQPQHF
V gene: TRBV7-9; D gene: TRBD1; clone size: .; J gene: TRBJ1-1; CDR3 DNA: TGTGCCAGCAGCTTAGTAATAGGTCAGGGGGTCACTGAAGCTTTCTTT; CDR3 protein: CASSLVIGQGVTEAFF
V gene: TRBV19; D gene: .; clone size: .; J gene: TRBJ1-2; CDR3 DNA: TGTGCCAGTAGTATAAGTTGGAGCTATGGCTACACCTTC; CDR3 protein: CASSISWSYGYTF
V gene: TRBV6-5; D gene: .; clone size: .; J gene: TRBJ2-7; CDR3 DNA: TGTGCCAGCAGTTTGACTAGATCCTACGAGCAGTACTTC; CDR3 protein: CASSLTRSYEQYF
V gene: TRBV6-5; D gene: .; clone size: .; J gene: TRBJ2-7; CDR3 DNA: TGTGCCAGCAGTTACTCCTTGGACGGGCCCTACGAGCAGTACTTC; CDR3 protein: CASSYSLDGPYEQYF
V gene: TRBV5-1; D gene: TRBD1; clone size: .; J gene: TRBJ1-4; CDR3 DNA: TGCGCCAGCAGCGAGGGGGCGTTGAGTGTAGCTAATGAAAAACTGTTTTTT; CDR3 protein: CASSEGALSVANEKLFF
V gene: TRBV30; D gene: .; clone size: .; J gene: TRBJ1-2; CDR3 DNA: TGTGCCTGGAGACCAGCGGGGTATGGCTACACCTTC; CDR3 protein: CAWRPAGYGYTF
V gene: TRBV4-1; D gene: TRBD1; clone size: .; J gene: TRBJ2-7; CDR3 DNA: TGCGCCAGCAGCCAAGTGGACAGGGAAACCTACGAGCAGTACTTC; CDR3 protein: CASSQVDRETYEQYF
V gene: TRBV27; D gene: .; clone size: few; J gene: TRBJ2-3; CDR3 DNA: TGTGCCAGCAGTTTAGCACTTAGGAGCACAGATACGCAGTATTTT; CDR3 protein: CASSLALRSTDTQYF
V gene: TRBV13; D gene: .; clone size: .; J gene: TRBJ1-6; CDR3 DNA: TGTGCCAGCAGCTCCGGGGGATCCTATAATTCACCCCTCCACTTT; CDR3 protein: CASSSGGSYNSPLHF
V gene: TRBV10-3; D gene: .; clone size: few; J gene: TRBJ1-1; CDR3 DNA: TGTGCCATCAGTGATTTGGCAGGGCAGACTGAAGCTTTCTTT; CDR3 protein: CAISDLAGQTEAFF
V gene: TRBV11-2; D gene: TRBD1; clone size: .; J gene: TRBJ2-7; CDR3 DNA: TGTGCCAGCAGCCCACAGGGGGCGACTTCCCTCTACGAGCAGTACTTC; CDR3 protein: CASSPQGATSLYEQYF
V gene: TRBV12-5; D gene: TRBD1; clone size: .; J gene: TRBJ1-5; CDR3 DNA: TGTGCTAGTGGTTTAACCGGACAGGGGTTTAGTAAGCCCCAGCATTTT; CDR3 protein: CASGLTGQGFSKPQHF
V gene: TRBV28; D gene: TRBD1; clone size: .; J gene: TRBJ1-1; CDR3 DNA: TGTGCCAGCAGTTTACCCCTCGGGACAGCCACTGAAGCTTTCTTT; CDR3 protein: CASSLPLGTATEAFF
V gene: TRBV7-8; D gene: .; clone size: .; J gene: TRBJ2-7; CDR3 DNA: TGTGCCAGCAGCCACCGGGTAGGGCAGAGGGGTTCCTACGAGCAGTACTTC; CDR3 protein: CASSHRVGQRGSYEQYF
V gene: TRBV19; D gene: TRBD1; clone size: .; J gene: TRBJ1-4; CDR3 DNA: TGTGCCAGTAGTTCGACAGGGAGTGATGAAAAACTGTTTTTT; CDR3 protein: CASSSTGSDEKLFF
V gene: TRBV18; D gene: .; clone size: .; J gene: TRBJ1-2; CDR3 DNA: TGTGCCAGCTCCCCCGGGGTTCAAGGCTATGGCTACACCTTC; CDR3 protein: CASSPGVQGYGYTF
V gene: TRBV5-4; D gene: TRBD2; clone size: .; J gene: TRBJ2-5; CDR3 DNA: TGTGCCAGCAGCAAAACTAGCGGGGGGGTTGAGACCCAGTACTTC; CDR3 protein: CASSKTSGGVETQYF
V gene: TRBV7-6; D gene: TRBD2; clone size: .; J gene: TRBJ2-2; CDR3 DNA: TGTGCCAGCAGCCGGGAAGCGGGGGGGTACACCGGGGAGCTGTTTTTT; CDR3 protein: CASSREAGGYTGELFF
V gene: TRBV7-6; D gene: .; clone size: .; J gene: TRBJ1-5; CDR3 DNA: TGTGCCAGCAGCCCTAACCCCAAAGAGTCAGGGCTTCGCAATCAGCCCCAGCATTTT; CDR3 protein: CASSPNPKESGLRNQPQHF
V gene: TRBV10-3; D gene: .; clone size: .; J gene: TRBJ2-3; CDR3 DNA: TGTGCCATCAGTGAGTCATTTGGCACAGATACGCAGTATTTT; CDR3 protein: CAISESFGTDTQYF
V gene: TRBV5-1; D gene: TRBD2; clone size: .; J gene: TRBJ2-3; CDR3 DNA: TGCGCCAGCAGCCCAAAGGGGACTAGCCCCACAGATACGCAGTATTTT; CDR3 protein: CASSPKGTSPTDTQYF
V gene: TRBV15; D gene: .; clone size: .; J gene: TRBJ2-7; CDR3 DNA: TGTGCCACCAGAAGCCGGGACACCACCTACGAGCAGTACTTC; CDR3 protein: CATRSRDTTYEQYF